The entry below gives a single T cell receptor (beta chain) sequence along with its context. Its cognate antigen has yet to be identified. No clone much larger than this one lies a single base away; base qualities are absent. This entry comes from a study of cytomegalovirus exposure and HLA in healthy donors (dated by TCRdb to between 2016 and 2019). Looking at the study overall: According to an earlier analysis of 587 of the donors, 200 million or so T cells yielded 117 million unique TCR beta sequences and 276 Gb of sequence data. Approximately 310 gigabases of sequencing data and 91 million or so unique TCR sequences made up an early release that covered around 640 HLA-typed donors. Among the roughly 400 genotyped donors, approximately 82% belonged to the genetic ancestry cluster associated with self-reported Caucasian donors. The study aimed to test whether cataloging public T cell receptors could reveal signatures of past pathogen exposure. The T cell repertoires of under 750 subjects were profiled by immunosequencing and related to cytomegalovirus serostatus. Besides the first cohort of around 700 subjects, a separate validation cohort made up of around 120 different subjects was used. High-throughput TCR immunosequencing, statistical association of individual TCRs with disease status, and machine learning were combined to predict cytomegalovirus infection status. In a later analysis, previously published TCR beta repertoires from 666 donors were re-analyzed and high-resolution HLA genotyping was added so that TCR occurrence patterns could be studied. Rather than using new phenotypic data, the later analysis identified candidate immune exposures from TCR beta sequences and from how often those sequences occurred across donors. An earlier analysis of 450 to 750 of the donors used high-throughput TCR beta sequencing to judge whether each TCR beta V gene segment behaved as functional or pseudogenic. Donor age, sex, ethnicity and CMV serostatus were collected together with the repertoire data. Genome-wide SNP genotypes for about three fifths of the roughly 700 donors were used in a later genetic analysis, which treated that subset as a discovery cohort. Every repertoire in the discovery cohort had been generated on one and the same sequencing platform. Class I and class II HLA loci were covered by the typing at four-digit resolution. Typing coverage varied by locus: roughly 629-640 donors for A, B, C, DRB1 and DQB1; roughly 500 for DQA1; 600 to 610 for DPA1; 450 to 480 for DPB1. A handful of DR-DQ haplotypes were handled as single units for association and clustering because linkage in the cohort was strong. Among around 400 genotyped donors of the cohort, an average of approximately 240,000 unique TCR beta nucleotide sequences was sequenced per donor, of which about 18% were non-productive.

Taken from the germline V gene, the CDR1 and CDR2 loops are LGHNA and YSLEER. The CDR3 measures 15 amino acids from cysteine to phenylalanine. Only CDR3 DNA is held: 45 bases, read in frame from base 1. V lost 0 bases and J lost 1 base; the stretch between them is 9 bases long. The cohort comprised hundreds of healthy bone marrow donors. At the time of sampling, all cohort members were nominally healthy, though unrecorded immune exposures were likely present. The donor was CMV seropositive and was included in the group of some 290 seropositive cohort members. A peripheral blood sample was collected from each donor, and TCR beta sequencing was performed on peripheral blood mononuclear cells. The Qiagen DNeasy Blood Extraction Kit was used to extract genomic DNA from the blood cell samples. Study-wide conclusions, independent of this receptor: A further reported finding was that TCR beta sequences accurately predicted the HLA-A and HLA-B alleles for most subjects in the first cohort. According to a later analysis, TCR association rates differed among HLA loci, with DRB1 alleles showing the most associated TCRs and HLA-C alleles showing the fewest. Most TCR sequences were observed very rarely across donors, whereas some public TCRs were present in many individuals. Because some donors lacked HLA typing at each locus, the association tests relied only on the typed subset. The study gave a list of some 150 TCR beta chains associated with cytomegalovirus. Most CMV-associated TCR beta chains appeared to be HLA-restricted in a later analysis, and the HLA associations seemed to be driven largely by CMV exposure. For the cohort, immune exposure information was limited to CMV serostatus. Linkage disequilibrium might explain the correlated functional status among segregating V segments, but an unknown experimental factor could not be excluded. Some IMGT-functional V segments, including TRBV6-2 and TRBV6-3, could not be told apart with the 87-base-pair reads, so those segments were excluded. A later analysis found that HLA-associated TCR beta chains were more clonally expanded and had lower generation probabilities than equally common non-associated chains. A group of highly shared sequence variants was considered likely to be a technical artifact of the sequencing pipeline. Because counts were too low, some 17 rarely observed V segments, including chromosome 9 orphons, were left out of the earlier analysis of 500 to 750 of the donors. An association between a missense DCLRE1C variant and V-gene and J-gene trimming of TCR beta chains was found in a later genetic analysis and replicated in an independent cohort. In both the original and validation cohorts, the classifier was reported to diagnose cytomegalovirus status with high specificity and sensitivity. Strong co-occurrence of HLA alleles, especially DR and DQ, made assigning TCR associations to individual alleles difficult. According to a later genetic analysis, donors in an Asian-associated ancestry cluster had fewer N-insertions in productive TCRs than the roughly 670-donor mean. In this cohort, only TCR beta chains were sequenced, and detectable features were limited by the absence of alpha or paired-chain data. Several of the top co-occurrence clusters appeared to be linked to parvovirus B19, influenza, CMV and Epstein-Barr virus, according to a later analysis. A few of the identified cytomegalovirus-associated TCR beta chains were confirmed in vitro to be specific for cytomegalovirus antigens. In an earlier analysis of some 500 of the donors, most TCR beta V segments were observed in productive rearrangements about 90% or about 30% of the time, broadly matching IMGT annotations. The authors suggested that the approach could potentially be extended to other disease states and immunological phenotypes. The presence/absence analyses assumed that sequencing depth was roughly uniform across donors, and that assumption may not be true. A later analysis associated about 16,000 TCR beta sequences with specific HLA alleles at a false discovery rate of 0.05.

Library method: the immunoSEQ multiplex PCR assay. The multiplex PCR relied on a mix of 60 forward primers for TCR Vbeta segments and 13 reverse primers for TCR Jbeta segments. The CDR3 region of rearranged TCR beta genes was amplified from genomic DNA with a multiplex PCR assay. Amplified TCR beta libraries were sequenced as 87-base-pair reads on the Illumina HiSeq System. The published analysis was carried out like this. A later analysis tallied some 79 million unique TCR beta chains across the 700 or so repertoires, and some 10 million of those chains were shared by two or more donors. To remove PCR and sequencing errors, raw reads were error-corrected and collapsed into unique sequences using a nearest-neighbor algorithm that merged closely related sequences. CDR3 sequences were aligned to IMGT reference sequences to assign V, D and J gene segments. For a sequence to be retained, a match of at least six nucleotides to both a V gene segment and a J gene segment was required. Rearrangements were called productive when the CDR3 lacked stop codons and stayed in frame with V and J; all others were non-productive. CDR3 was defined by IMGT convention, running from the second conserved V-encoded cysteine to the conserved J-encoded phenylalanine. In an earlier analysis of more than 550 of the donors, sequences lacking an unambiguous match to a single V gene segment were excluded. In an earlier analysis of 587 of the donors, V segments were called functional above 56.7% productive rearrangements and were called segregating when the between-donor standard deviation exceeded 5%. To diagnose cytomegalovirus status from the catalog of TCR beta chain sequences, a statistical classification framework was built. A later analysis assigned V and J genes by comparing TCR nucleotide sequences with IMGT/GENE-DB human TR gene sequences. In a later analysis, CDR3 sequences and most-parsimonious VDJ recombination scenarios were assigned using the TCRdist pipeline. In a later analysis, every TCR beta chain was defined by the combination of its CDR3 amino acid sequence and its V-gene family, and reads without a unique V-gene family were dropped. A later analysis removed several hundred highly shared, low-generation-probability nucleotide sequences to deal with suspected cross-contamination and a sequencing artifact. In a later analysis, a clonal expansion index was calculated for each public chain from normalized within-repertoire ranks of inferred template counts. A later analysis computed generation probabilities with a VDJ recombination model fitted to out-of-frame rearrangements, and checked the results against IGoR. Hypergeometric tests were used in a later analysis to score TCR-TCR, TCR-HLA and TCR-CMV co-occurrence, with a repertoire-size bias correction applied to the TCR pairs. In a later analysis, false discovery rates were estimated by permuting HLA or CMV assignments 20 times. A later analysis grouped co-occurring TCRs with DBSCAN, adding TCRdist sequence similarity when clustering within HLA-allele-positive subsets. Co-occurrence clustering excluded repertoires with fewer than 30,000 or more than 120,000 public chains, plus five with anomalous nucleotide sharing. What TCRdb holds here is the immuneACCESS table cut down to in-frame rearrangements. Part of the clones is not present; checked against another copy, under half of the missing clones reflect an unresolved V gene, and the others are unexplained. Clone size and the V and J calls come from that table; the DNA yielded D and trimming. This sample lists over 150,000 clones; 77% were detected once. Over 2.5% of the sample comes from the top ten.

The rearrangement combines TRBV4-3 with TRBJ1-2; a tentative D match to TRBD1 spans 5 bases. The TCR was taken from a woman aged 40 to 55 in good health and CMV-seropositive. What was sequenced was PBMCs. The nucleotide sequence reads TGCGCCAGCAGCCAAGAGGGAGGGGATAACTATGGCTACACCTTC. Translation gives CASSQEGGDNYGYTF.